This TCR beta chain originates from a study of early stage breast cancer tumors (dated by TCRdb to 2015 to 2018). Regarding the study in general: Of the 15 to 20 invasive breast tumors, eleven to twelve were found to be estrogen receptor-positive, progesterone receptor-positive and HER2-negative. A read coverage of roughly 10-fold per sample was achieved on average. Of the approximately twelve ER+/PR+/HER2- tumors, eight were classified as invasive ductal carcinomas and four as invasive lobular carcinomas. A total of roughly 2.5 million templates, representing 1,097,674 unique clonotypes, were detected across all samples. What the authors observed across the whole study: Compared with adjacent normal breast tissue, tumors had 2.5 to 3-fold higher T cell density and higher clonality. Enriched TCRB sequences shared across patients were mostly commonly generated sequences, unlikely to play an important role in the tumor microenvironment. Because the cohort was small, a breakdown by tumor subtype could not be done. Chain pairing and functional markers such as CD4, CD8 and FOXP3 were missed by bulk genomic DNA sequencing of unsorted cells. Repertoires from blood resembled normal breast more closely than tumor, and using blood as a reference for each tissue separated tumor from normal in 14 of 16 patients.

Each sample was amplified as two independent genomic DNA replicates: 0.45 to 0.5 ug for blood and approximately 1.6 ug for tumor or normal breast. TCRB sequencing of genomic DNA was carried out with the ImmunoSeq Intro kit according to the manufacturer's instructions. For absolute quantification, the roughly 32-cycle multiplex PCR included proprietary primers along with spike-in control sequences. Single-end 150-bp reads were used to sequence an 87-bp fragment spanning the CDR3 and the flanking V and J genes. Each lane of an Illumina MiSeq running version 3.0 chemistry carried seven multiplexed samples, with two replicates apiece. From the authors' description of their analysis: Raw data were processed by the vendor's proprietary pipeline, with both replicates merged into one result per sample. To define clonotypes, the study grouped productive rearrangements that shared the V-gene family, CDR3 amino acid sequence and J-gene segment. Clonality was calculated as 1 minus the normalized Shannon entropy (Pielou evenness) of TCRB abundances. To estimate T cell density, the total number of templates was divided by the number of input cells, which was inferred from the amount of DNA input. Recon, run with its default parameters, was used to estimate overall repertoire diversity and clonality. Clonotypes with over 0.1% abundance in tumor and at least 32-fold higher abundance in tumor than in normal breast were defined as tumor-enriched. TCRdb mirrors the immuneACCESS table, restricted to in-frame sequences. Some clones are absent from its copies; in checked studies, under half trace to an unresolved V gene, and the reason for the others is unknown. V, J and clone size are those of that table, while D and trimming were read from the DNA. Across this sample there are about 50,000 clones, with over 60% seen only once. The top ten clones comprise 3% to 3.5% of the sample.

The CDR3 holds 11 amino acids from the cysteine to the phenylalanine. Just the 33-base CDR3 DNA is kept, in frame starting at base 1. The study profiled bulk TCR beta-chain repertoires in matched peripheral blood, tumor and adjacent normal breast tissue taken from approximately 15 patients with early-stage breast cancer. Before surgery, about 5-10 mL of whole blood was collected into EDTA tubes and then processed within 2 hours. Ficoll-Paque centrifugation in SepMate-50 tubes was used to isolate peripheral blood mononuclear cells. For storage in liquid nitrogen, PBMCs were cryopreserved as aliquots of 2 to 4 million cells in roughly 90% FBS with about 10% DMSO. The Qiagen AllPrep DNA/RNA Mini kit was used to extract genomic DNA. Worth noting for this clone: Its cognate antigen has yet to be identified. Within one base of it there is no much larger clone, and no base qualities were kept.

The specimen sequenced was blood. This receptor was identified in a person aged 25 to 39 with breast cancer. The chain is assembled from TRBV21-1 and TRBJ1-4. TRBV21-1 is noted as a pseudogene. DNA sequence: TGTGCCAGCAGCAGGGGTGAAAAACTGTTTTTT. The translation is CASSRGEKLFF.